The 14 T cell receptor beta chains given below trace back to one sample, sequenced in a study of shared clonotypes between healthy human individuals. TCRdb keeps only in-frame clones here, not all; method: immunoSEQ multiplex PCR. The data hold hundreds of thousands of clones, with around 79% observed a single time. Input material: PBMCs. All receptors come from a woman aged 40-49 years in good health. Some clones in this sample may be carry-over from other donors' samples.

In regard to this clone: Germline and junction disagree at one end, which may indicate a read error. Other DNA sequences from this sample encode an identical CDR3 as well. This chain links TRBV14 with TRBJ2-7; D unresolved. The CDR3 runs 11 residues. The V gene's germline CDR1 is SGHDN and CDR2 FVKESK. In DNA, the CDR3 is TGTGCCAGCAGTCAAGGCTACGAGCAGTACTTC. This translates into CASSQGYEQYF.

The chain is built from TRBV4-3 and TRBJ2-3; 16 bases fit TRBD2. Germline CDR1 reads LGHNA; CDR2 reads YSLEER. Unmatched junction bases numbered 8, after V lost 1 base and J lost 4 bases. The CDR3 loop spans 19 amino acids. The CDR3 sequence is CASSQGGLAGGPGSDTQYF. The CDR3 region has the DNA TGCGCCAGCAGCCAAGGGGGACTAGCGGGAGGGCCGGGGTCAGATACGCAGTATTTT.

V usage is TRBV7-3 and J usage is TRBJ2-1; D is perhaps TRBD2 (6 bases). The CDR3 contains 14 residues. Germline CDR1 reads SGHTA; CDR2 reads FQGTGA. The V and J ends lost 0 bases and 8 bases respectively, with 11 bases between them. CDR3 sequence (DNA): TGTGCCAGCAGCTTAACCGGGGACTGGGATGAGCAGTTCTTC. Its translation is CASSLTGDWDEQFF.

This chain links TRBV28 with TRBJ2-7, with TRBD2 as a possible D gene (6 bases). In germline, CDR1 is MDHEN, CDR2 SYDVKM. This CDR3 is built from 14 residues. The V end was cut by 2 bases, the J end by 3 bases, with 11 bases between. CDR3 nucleotides: TGTGCCAGCAGTTTAAGCGACGGGAGCTACGAGCAGTACTTC. Protein: CASSLSDGSYEQYF.

The count of this clone is one. The genes are TRBV7-2 and TRBJ2-7; D could derive from TRBD1 or TRBD2 (6 bases each). Trimming took off 5 bases at V and 4 bases at J, with 15 bases between the two ends. Per germline, CDR1 SGHTA and CDR2 FQGNSA. The CDR3 spans 14 residues. The CDR3 DNA follows: TGTGCCAGCAGCCAGGGGACGGGAGATTACGAGCAGTACTTC. Amino acid sequence: CASSQGTGDYEQYF.

This chain uses TRBV18 with TRBJ1-4; tentatively, D is TRBD1 (6 bases). This CDR3 contains 18 residues. V was pared by 4 bases and J by 3 bases, with 21 bases between. Germline V gene lookup returns CDR1 KGHSH and CDR2 LQKENI. This chain's CDR3 is CASSRDPKTGRPNEKLFF. The CDR3 DNA reads TGTGCCAGCTCACGTGATCCCAAAACAGGGCGTCCTAATGAAAAACTGTTTTTT.

The chain has TRBV2 and TRBJ2-7; no clear D. V lost 3 bases and J lost 2, with 8 bases in between. Germline lookup yields CDR1 SNHLY and CDR2 FYNNEI. The CDR3 totals 13 residues. The CDR3 DNA reads as TGTGCCAGCAGTGATTTTGGGGCCTACGAGCAGTACTTC. This gives the protein CASSDFGAYEQYF.

This clone has just one count. J is TRBJ1-4 and V is TRBV6-5; D unclear. This CDR3 region has 15 residues. CDR1 is MNHEY and CDR2 is SVGAGI in the germline V gene. V gave up 2 bases and J gave up 2 bases, with 9 bases separating them. CDR3 residues: CASSYGQATNEKLFF. The CDR3 DNA reads as TGTGCCAGCAGTTACGGCCAGGCCACTAATGAAAAACTGTTTTTT.

The chain recombines TRBV6-5 with TRBJ1-2; 7 bases fit TRBD1. The length of the CDR3 is 12 residues. Germline loops: CDR1 MNHEY, CDR2 SVGAGI. Trimming removed 5 bases from V and 7 bases from J; junction bases left unmatched: 4. The CDR3 nucleotides read TGTGCCAGCAGTCACAGGGGAGGTGGCTACACCTTC. This translates into CASSHRGGGYTF.

J is TRBJ2-3 and V is TRBV19; tentative D call: TRBD2 (7 bases). The V gene's germline CDR1 is LNHDA and CDR2 SQIVND (reference sequence). The CDR3 is 16 residues long. The V and J ends lost 4 bases and 3 bases respectively, with 17 bases between them. The CDR3 loop is CASSTALGGATDTQYF. The CDR3 coding sequence is TGTGCCAGTAGTACAGCACTAGGGGGGGCGACAGATACGCAGTATTTT.

The rearrangement joins TRBV6-5 to TRBJ1-2, with D possibly TRBD1 on 5 matching bases. Looked up from germline, CDR1 is MNHEY and CDR2 is SVGAGI. The CDR3 covers 15 residues. V dropped 0 bases and J dropped 3 bases, with 11 bases sitting between them. The DNA for the CDR3 is TGTGCCAGCAGTTACTCGACGGGGGGGTACTATGGCTACACCTTC. Amino acids: CASSYSTGGYYGYTF.

This chain's CDR3 is CASSPTGVAEAFF. The DNA for the CDR3 is TGCGCCAGCAGCCCGACAGGGGTGGCTGAAGCTTTCTTT. The rearrangement links TRBV5-1 to TRBJ1-1; 8 bases line up with TRBD1. The CDR3 extends over 13 amino acids. J was trimmed by 6 bases and V by 4 bases; bases with no gene match: 5. Germline V gives CDR1 SGHRS, CDR2 YFSETQ.

The CDR3: CASSPTGDNEKLFF. DNA of the CDR3: TGTGCCAGCAGCCCGACAGGGGACAATGAAAAACTGTTTTTT. The chain combines TRBV6-6 with TRBJ1-4; the match to TRBD1 covers 8 bases. Germline V gives CDR1 MNHNY, CDR2 SVGAGI (reference sequence). V lost 6 bases and J lost 5; bases outside the gene matches: 5. The CDR3 has 14 residues.

This clone was observed a few times. The chain recombines TRBV29-1 with TRBJ1-5; 11 nucleotides align to TRBD1. The V and J ends lost 7 bases and 7 bases, in that order; junction bases with no gene match: 6. The CDR3 runs 13 residues. CDR1 and CDR2 (germline): SQVTM, ANQGSEA. The DNA for the CDR3 is TGCAGCGCCCGGACAGGGGGCCGGCAGCCCCAGCATTTT. It specifies CSARTGGRQPQHF. Together with reference TRBV29-1 and TRBJ1-5, the CDR3 gives the full variable domain: SAVISQKPSRDICQRGTSLTIQCQVDSQVTMMFWYRQQPGQSLTLIATANQGSEATYESGFVIDKFPISRPNLTFSTLTVSNMSPEDSSIYLCSARTGGRQPQHFGDGTRLSIL.